The 22 T cell receptor beta chains given below trace back to one sample, sequenced in a study of T cell responses to AZD1222 COVID-19 vaccine. TCRdb's copy holds only in-frame clones and misses some; the assay was immunoSEQ multiplex PCR. The table includes around 130,000 clones, 93% detected once. The source was peripheral blood, collected on day 0 of AZD1222 vaccination. Every receptor here comes from an adult in good health.

The chain employs TRBV20-1 and TRBJ2-1; D is possibly TRBD1 (5 bases). The CDR3 length is 10 residues. Germline V lookup: CDR1 DFQATT, CDR2 SNEGSKA (reference sequence). Trimming left V 8 bases short and J 9 bases short, with 11 bases between. The CDR3 sequence is CSPKGVEQFF. The CDR3 region has the DNA TGCAGTCCAAAAGGGGTTGAGCAGTTCTTC.

The chain is built from TRBV11-3 and TRBJ1-1, with D unclear. The V end was cut by 5 bases, the J end by 0 bases, with 13 bases between. This CDR3 is built from 15 residues. Germline loops: CDR1 SGHNT, CDR2 YENEEA. The CDR3 is CASSLSPGLNTEAFF. CDR3 nucleotide sequence: TGTGCCAGCAGCCTCTCCCCGGGTCTGAACACTGAAGCTTTCTTT.

The chain combines TRBV19 with TRBJ1-6; a weak D match, TRBD1 (6 bases). Germline CDR1 reads LNHDA; CDR2 reads SQIVND (reference sequence). The CDR3 is 14 amino acids. Trimming left V 5 bases short and J 7 bases short, with 12 bases between. DNA for the CDR3: TGTGCCAGTAGTTTTGGACAGACGAATTCACCCCTCCACTTT. As protein: CASSFGQTNSPLHF.

V usage is TRBV7-2 and J usage is TRBJ1-4; D may be TRBD1 (5 bases). The V gene lost 1 base and the J gene lost 5 bases, with 11 bases spanning the gap. This CDR3 is built from 15 residues. Germline lookup yields CDR1 SGHTA and CDR2 FQGNSA. The CDR3 bases are TGTGCCAGCAGCTTAGGCGGCAGGACAAATGAAAAACTGTTTTTT. Its protein product is CASSLGGRTNEKLFF.

The chain is built from TRBV5-5 and TRBJ1-4; TRBD1 might be the D (5 bases). V was pared by 0 bases and J by 4 bases, with 10 bases between. The CDR3 is made up of 15 amino acids. Germline CDR1 and CDR2: SGHKS and YYEKEE (reference sequence). As DNA, the CDR3 is TGTGCCAGCAGCTTGGCGGCAGGGAATAATGAAAAACTGTTTTTT. Its protein is CASSLAAGNNEKLFF.

V is TRBV12-3 or TRBV12-4 and J is TRBJ1-1; D remains ambiguous. V lost 6 bases and J 0 bases, leaving 8 bases between the germline ends. This CDR3 has 13 residues. Here the CDR3 reads CASSQTMNTEAFF. DNA for the CDR3: TGTGCCAGCAGCCAAACAATGAACACTGAAGCTTTCTTT.

This rearrangement joins TRBV28 to TRBJ1-1; possibly TRBD1 for D (5 bases). CDR1 MDHEN and CDR2 SYDVKM come from the germline V gene. Deletions cut 5 bases from V and 5 bases from J, with 15 bases between. This CDR3 spans 14 amino acids. CDR3: CASSVWGDGTEAFF. Written as DNA, the CDR3 is TGTGCCAGCAGTGTCTGGGGCGACGGGACTGAAGCTTTCTTT.

This clone was observed a single time. J is TRBJ2-2 and V is TRBV30, with D possibly TRBD1 on 6 matching bases. Germline CDR1 is GTSNPN and CDR2 is SVGIG (reference sequence). The V and J ends lost 3 bases and 4 bases respectively, with 12 bases between them. The CDR3 covers 14 residues. CDR3 nucleotide sequence: TGTGCCTGGAGGTCCACAGGGTTCACCGGGGAGCTGTTTTTT. This sequence encodes CAWRSTGFTGELFF.

The chain has TRBV7-2 and TRBJ1-2; D is undetermined. Germline V gene data show CDR1 as SGHTA and CDR2 as FQGNSA. The CDR3 runs 14 residues. V shed 1 base and J shed 4 bases, with 10 bases lying between them. The CDR3 DNA is TGTGCCAGCAGCTTAGGGGAGGGAAGCTATGGCTACACCTTC. It specifies CASSLGEGSYGYTF.

The chain recombines TRBV3-1 (or the pseudogene TRBV3-2) with TRBJ1-1; TRBD1 might be the D (5 bases). The V end was cut by 3 bases, the J end by 10 bases, with 21 bases between. Germline V gives CDR1 LGHDT, CDR2 YNNKEL (reference sequence). The CDR3 totals 15 residues. CDR3 nucleotides: TGTGCCAGCAGCCACCTGGACTGGGGGGGAAACGGAGCTTTCTTT. Translation gives CASSHLDWGGNGAFF.

Here the CDR3 reads CASSQGSDGEKLFF. The CDR3, as DNA: TGCGCCAGCAGCCAAGGAAGTGACGGGGAAAAACTGTTTTTT. This chain connects TRBV4-3 to TRBJ1-4; D ambiguous. Germline loops: CDR1 LGHNA, CDR2 YSLEER. CDR3 size: 14 residues. V lost 1 base to trimming and J lost 8 bases, with 11 bases between them.

The chain employs TRBV6-5 and TRBJ1-1; tentative D call: TRBD1 (6 bases). This CDR3 is built from 13 residues. Germline loops: CDR1 MNHEY, CDR2 SVGAGI. V gave up 6 bases and J gave up 5 bases, with 13 bases separating them. The CDR3 reads CASSKQGGTEAFF. The CDR3, as DNA: TGTGCCAGCAGCAAACAGGGCGGGACTGAAGCTTTCTTT.

The CDR3 protein is CASSTGPRGSGNTIYF. The CDR3 DNA follows: TGTGCCAGTAGTACCGGACCTCGGGGCTCTGGAAACACCATATATTTT. The chain has TRBV19 and TRBJ1-3; D gene uncertain. V was cut by 4 bases and J by 0 bases, with 13 bases left in between. This CDR3 has 16 residues. CDR1 is LNHDA, CDR2 SQIVND, per germline (reference sequence).

The chain employs TRBV4-1 and TRBJ2-1; 12 bases agree with TRBD2. The J segment lost 7 bases and the V segment lost 0 bases, leaving 4 bases of the junction unmatched. Germline CDR1 is MGHRA and CDR2 is YSYEKL. The CDR3 sequence is 16 residues long. DNA of the CDR3: TGCGCCAGCAGCCAAGATATTGGACTAGCGGGGAATGAGCAGTTCTTC. This encodes CASSQDIGLAGNEQFF.

The V call is TRBV28, the J call TRBJ1-1, with 7 positions matching TRBD1. The CDR3 extends over 12 amino acids. The germline CDR1 and CDR2 sequences are MDHEN and SYDVKM. Trimming removed 7 bases from V and 3 bases from J; junction bases left unmatched: 2. CDR3 loop: CASTTGYTEAFF. For the CDR3, the DNA is TGTGCCAGCACGACAGGGTACACTGAAGCTTTCTTT.

The genes are TRBV5-4 and TRBJ2-3, with a tentative D call TRBD2 (5 bases). The CDR3 runs 16 residues. The V gene lost 1 base and the J gene lost 0 bases, with 12 bases spanning the gap. Germline V gene data show CDR1 as SGHNT and CDR2 as YYREEE (reference sequence). CDR3 loop: CASSLNPGSSTDTQYF. The CDR3 DNA reads TGTGCCAGCAGCTTGAACCCGGGATCTAGCACAGATACGCAGTATTTT.

The V call is TRBV28, the J call TRBJ1-1; the D is unclear. The V end lost 5 bases, the J end lost 5 bases, and 6 bases lay between the germline ends. The CDR3 is made up of 11 amino acids. Per germline, CDR1 MDHEN and CDR2 SYDVKM. CDR3 loop: CASSPKTEAFF. The CDR3 DNA reads as TGTGCCAGCAGTCCCAAGACTGAAGCTTTCTTT.

Points on this clone: Other DNA sequences within the sample encode an identical CDR3. This chain joins TRBV18 and TRBJ1-1; D ambiguous. The CDR3 is 11 residues long. Per germline, CDR1 KGHSH and CDR2 LQKENI. Trimming left V 3 bases short and J 4 bases short, with 3 bases between. The CDR3 nucleotides read TGTGCCAGCTCACCTGGCACTGAAGCTTTCTTT. Translation gives CASSPGTEAFF. The full variable domain, rest sourced from reference TRBV18 and TRBJ1-1, is NAGVMQNPRHLVRRRGQEARLRCSPMKGHSHVYWYRQLPEEGLKFMVYLQKENIIDESGMPKERFSAEFPKEGPSILRIQQVVRGDSAAYFCASSPGTEAFFGQGTRLTVV.

This chain connects TRBV3-1 (or the pseudogene TRBV3-2) to TRBJ2-2, with TRBD2 as a possible D gene (5 bases). CDR1 is LGHDT and CDR2 is YNNKEL in the germline V gene (reference sequence). The V end lost 3 bases, the J end lost 3 bases, and 11 bases lay between the germline ends. The CDR3 runs 15 residues. DNA of the CDR3: TGTGCCAGCAGCCACCCGGGATCTTACACCGGGGAGCTGTTTTTT. This sequence encodes CASSHPGSYTGELFF.

The rearrangement joins TRBV6-2 or TRBV6-3 to TRBJ2-1, with a weak D call TRBD2 (5 bases). Trimming stripped 3 bases from V and 9 bases from J, with 12 bases between. Germline CDR1 and CDR2: MNHEY and SVGEGT. This CDR3 is built from 13 residues. The CDR3 DNA reads TGTGCCAGCAGTTATCGCCTAGCATCTGAGCAGTTCTTC. Amino acids: CASSYRLASEQFF.

The gene calls are TRBV28 and TRBJ1-5; 9 bases align to TRBD1. The J segment lost 6 bases and the V segment lost 5 bases, leaving 2 bases of the junction unmatched. Per the germline V gene, CDR1 is MDHEN and CDR2 is SYDVKM. CDR3 length equals 13 residues. Here the CDR3 reads CASSQQGAQPQHF. The CDR3 region has the DNA TGTGCCAGCAGTCAACAGGGGGCTCAGCCCCAGCATTTT. The variable domain in full, completed from reference TRBV28 and TRBJ1-5, reads DVKVTQSSRYLVKRTGEKVFLECVQDMDHENMFWYRQDPGLGLRLIYFSYDVKMKEKGDIPEGYSVSREKKERFSLILESASTNQTSMYLCASSQQGAQPQHFGDGTRLSIL.

The rearrangement uses TRBV29-1 and TRBJ2-1, with 7 bases lining up with TRBD1. CDR1 SQVTM and CDR2 ANQGSEA come from the germline V gene. V was clipped by 1 base and J by 10 bases; unmatched bases: 10. The CDR3 runs to 14 residues. CDR3 bases: TGCAGCGTTGAAGGCCAAACAGGGGCTACCGAGCAGTTCTTC. It encodes CSVEGQTGATEQFF.